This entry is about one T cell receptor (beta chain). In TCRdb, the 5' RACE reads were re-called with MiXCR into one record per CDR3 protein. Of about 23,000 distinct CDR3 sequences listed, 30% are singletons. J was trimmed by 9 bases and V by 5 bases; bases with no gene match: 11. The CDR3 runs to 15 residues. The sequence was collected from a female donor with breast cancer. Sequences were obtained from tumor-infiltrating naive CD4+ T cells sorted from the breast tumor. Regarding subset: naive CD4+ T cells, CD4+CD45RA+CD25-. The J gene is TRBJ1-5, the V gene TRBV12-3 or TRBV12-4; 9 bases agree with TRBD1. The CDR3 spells CASSRTGAGSRPQHF. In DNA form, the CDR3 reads TGTGCCAGCAGTCGGACAGGGGCGGGGAGCCGGCCCCAGCATTTT.